This is a list of T cell receptor beta chains from one sample in a study of cytomegalovirus exposure and HLA in healthy donors. The repertoire was sequenced with immunoSEQ multiplex PCR; TCRdb's copy has only in-frame clones and lacks some. The sample holds 150,000 to 200,000 clones, 83% seen once. Sequencing was done on a sample of PBMCs. The receptor source for this set is a man aged 45 to 65 in good health and CMV-seropositive. Each CDR3 is given with its conserved first and last residue. A D gene is named only where the DNA matches it firmly. For some rows the clone size is stated as once, few or many, or as a class when expanded; others skip it.

V gene: TRBV5-1
clone size: many
J gene: TRBJ1-2
D gene: TRBD1
CDR3 protein: CASSQDRGYGYTF
CDR3 DNA: TGCGCCAGCAGCCAGGACAGGGGCTATGGCTACACCTTC

V gene: TRBV25-1
clone size: -
J gene: TRBJ2-1
D gene: TRBD2
CDR3 protein: CASSEYERLAAVNEQFF
CDR3 DNA: TGTGCCAGCAGTGAATATGAAAGGCTAGCGGCGGTCAATGAGCAGTTCTTC

V gene: TRBV27
clone size: -
J gene: TRBJ2-1
D gene: -
CDR3 protein: CASSSWTGLNEQFF
CDR3 DNA: TGTGCCAGCAGTTCATGGACTGGACTTAATGAGCAGTTCTTC

V gene: TRBV27
clone size: -
J gene: TRBJ2-7
D gene: -
CDR3 protein: CASSSAYEQYF
CDR3 DNA: TGTGCCAGCAGCTCCGCCTACGAGCAGTACTTC

V gene: TRBV30
clone size: -
J gene: TRBJ1-6
D gene: -
CDR3 protein: CAWKRTSYNSPLHF
CDR3 DNA: TGTGCCTGGAAACGGACAAGCTATAATTCACCCCTCCACTTT

V gene: TRBV18
clone size: once
J gene: TRBJ2-1
D gene: TRBD2
CDR3 protein: CASSPSTSGNEQFF
CDR3 DNA: TGTGCCAGCTCACCATCAACTAGCGGCAATGAGCAGTTCTTC

V gene: TRBV9
clone size: -
J gene: TRBJ2-1
D gene: TRBD1
CDR3 protein: CASRIGTGGLNEQFF
CDR3 DNA: TGTGCCAGCAGAATCGGGACAGGGGGCCTCAATGAGCAGTTCTTC

V gene: TRBV28
clone size: -
J gene: TRBJ1-6
D gene: TRBD1
CDR3 protein: CASSLGGQGNSPLHF
CDR3 DNA: TGTGCCAGCAGTTTAGGGGGACAGGGAAATTCACCCCTCCACTTT

V gene: TRBV4-1
clone size: few
J gene: TRBJ1-2
D gene: TRBD1
CDR3 protein: CASSQLRGHYGYTF
CDR3 DNA: TGCGCCAGCAGCCAACTGAGGGGGCACTATGGCTACACCTTC

V gene: TRBV5-1
clone size: -
J gene: TRBJ2-2
D gene: -
CDR3 protein: CASSFGGSRPGELFF
CDR3 DNA: TGCGCCAGCAGCTTTGGCGGTTCAAGGCCCGGGGAGCTGTTTTTT

V gene: TRBV6-4
clone size: -
J gene: TRBJ1-1
D gene: -
CDR3 protein: CASSVGIGTEAFF
CDR3 DNA: TGTGCCAGCAGTGTCGGGATTGGCACTGAAGCTTTCTTT

V gene: TRBV10-3
clone size: -
J gene: TRBJ2-1
D gene: TRBD2
CDR3 protein: CAISEGTRNSYNEQFF
CDR3 DNA: TGTGCCATCAGTGAAGGGACTAGAAACTCCTACAATGAGCAGTTCTTC

V gene: TRBV15
clone size: -
J gene: TRBJ2-7
D gene: TRBD2
CDR3 protein: CATSRDILGGAYEQYF
CDR3 DNA: TGTGCCACCAGCAGAGATATTTTGGGGGGGGCCTACGAGCAGTACTTC

V gene: TRBV9
clone size: -
J gene: TRBJ2-4
D gene: TRBD1
CDR3 protein: CASSEQTGGAYIQYF
CDR3 DNA: TGTGCCAGCAGCGAACAGACAGGGGGCGCTTACATTCAGTACTTC

V gene: TRBV7-2
clone size: -
J gene: TRBJ2-5
D gene: TRBD1
CDR3 protein: CASSLVIMGKGQGAETQYF
CDR3 DNA: TGTGCCAGCAGCTTAGTTATCATGGGTAAGGGACAGGGGGCTGAGACCCAGTACTTC

V gene: TRBV7-9
clone size: -
J gene: TRBJ2-5
D gene: -
CDR3 protein: CASSDTLLADQETQYF
CDR3 DNA: TGTGCCAGCAGCGACACCCTCCTAGCAGACCAAGAGACCCAGTACTTC

V gene: TRBV5-8
clone size: -
J gene: TRBJ2-3
D gene: TRBD2
CDR3 protein: CASSEGTSGGGDTQYF
CDR3 DNA: TGTGCCAGCAGCGAAGGGACTAGCGGGGGTGGAGATACGCAGTATTTT